This record concerns one TCR beta chain sequence. The antigen remains undetermined. Target depth was 1 in 200,000 to 1 in 1 million T cells, about 10x per clonotype. This table comes from immunoSEQ multiplex PCR, and its TCRdb copy is limited to in-frame clones, with some not included. The table records around 330,000 clones, 67% of them present only once. This sample was included in a study of cytotoxic CD8 clonotypes in ibrutinib-treated CLL. Findings and caveats of the study: At baseline, clonality was higher than in age-matched healthy donors and correlated with CD8+ counts. Public clonotypes, an uncommon group, contracted or remained stable on treatment. A difference in sampling times existed between sustained-remission and progressing patients.

Germline V gene lookup returns CDR1 SGHVS and CDR2 FQNEAQ. The CDR3 totals 17 residues. The ends were cut back, 5 bases at V and 7 bases at J, with 27 bases in the middle. Sequenced material: PBMCs, taken after 36 months of ibrutinib treatment. This chain uses TRBV7-8 with TRBJ2-7; D may match TRBD1 or TRBD2 (5 bases each). The receptor's source is a human donor with chronic lymphocytic leukemia. DNA of the CDR3: TGTGCCAGCAGCCCGACTCGACGGGGCTTCACAGCGGTAGAGCAGTACTTC. It encodes CASSPTRRGFTAVEQYF. The variable domain in full, with the rest retrieved from reference TRBV7-8 and TRBJ2-7, is GAGVSQSPRYKVAKRGQDVALRCDPISGHVSLFWYQQALGQGPEFLTYFQNEAQLDKSGLPSDRFFAERPEGSVSTLKIQRTQQEDSAVYLCASSPTRRGFTAVEQYFGPGTRLTVT.